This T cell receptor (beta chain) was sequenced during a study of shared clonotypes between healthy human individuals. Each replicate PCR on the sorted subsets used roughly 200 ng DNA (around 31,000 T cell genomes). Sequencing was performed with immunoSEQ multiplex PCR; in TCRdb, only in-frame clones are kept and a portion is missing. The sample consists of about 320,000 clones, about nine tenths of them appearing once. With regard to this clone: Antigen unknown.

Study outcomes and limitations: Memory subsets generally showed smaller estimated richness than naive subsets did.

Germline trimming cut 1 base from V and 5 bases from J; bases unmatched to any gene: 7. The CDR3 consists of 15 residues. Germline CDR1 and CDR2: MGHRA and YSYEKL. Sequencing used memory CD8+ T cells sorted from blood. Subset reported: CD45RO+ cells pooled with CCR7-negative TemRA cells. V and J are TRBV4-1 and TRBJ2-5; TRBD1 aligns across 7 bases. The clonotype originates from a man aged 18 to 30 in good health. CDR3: CASSQAYRGGETQYF. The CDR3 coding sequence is TGCGCCAGCAGCCAAGCTTACAGGGGTGGGGAGACCCAGTACTTC.